The clone carrying this T cell receptor beta chain was detected once. This entry comes from a study of T cell changes during pregnancy in multiple sclerosis. Trimming at V came to 4 bases and at J to 4 bases, leaving 11 bases not matched to a gene. This CDR3 comprises 16 residues. Germline V gene data show CDR1 as SGDLS and CDR2 as YYNGEE. The assay was immunoSEQ multiplex PCR, and TCRdb's table has in-frame clones only and misses some. The sample consists of 45,000 or so clones, around 90% of them appearing once. Here the sequenced sample was CD8+ T cells from peripheral blood mononuclear cells, taken after pregnancy. The genes are TRBV9 and TRBJ2-1; TRBD2 agrees at 7 bases. The receptor's source is a female donor in good health, enrolled as a control in a pregnancy study. CDR3 residues: CASSLSGGGVYNEQFF. The CDR3 region has the DNA TGTGCCAGCAGCCTCTCTGGTGGGGGGGTTTACAATGAGCAGTTCTTC.